This paragraph reports one T cell receptor beta chain. The target antigen is unknown. The data were obtained in a study of cytomegalovirus exposure and HLA in healthy donors. The PCR employed 60 Vbeta primers together with 13 Jbeta primers. The assay was immunoSEQ multiplex PCR, and TCRdb's table has in-frame clones only and misses some. Of roughly 150,000 clones listed, around 76% are singletons. CDR1 is SGHTA, CDR2 FQGTGA, per germline. Trimming shortened V by 0 bases and J by 5 bases, and 8 bases separated the two germline ends. The CDR3 length is 14 residues. Whole-study results and caveats: Sequences of the TCR beta chain were said to predict the HLA-A and HLA-B alleles of most subjects accurately. It was 150 to 200 TCR beta chains that were listed as cytomegalovirus-associated.

The TCR sequence derives from a woman in her forties in good health and CMV-seronegative. This chain links TRBV7-3 with TRBJ2-1; no clear D gene. The sequenced material came from PBMCs. CDR3 in DNA: TGTGCCAGCAGCTTAACGAGAACCAACAATGAGCAGTTCTTC. This codes for CASSLTRTNNEQFF.